This T cell receptor (beta chain) was recovered during a study of T-cell memory formation after mild COVID-19. Study-wide background: TCR clusters were largely donor specific.

With respect to this clonotype: Its antigen is unidentified.

Using its own MiXCR run on the 5' RACE reads, TCRdb lists one record per CDR3 protein. Of 450,000 or so distinct CDR3 sequences listed, approximately 23% are singletons. Overall study results and limits: Of the contracting clones, CD4+ ones lay mainly in CM and EM, and CD8+ ones in EMRA.

The receptor comes from an adult woman who had mild COVID-19 (a few samples of this study predate the infection). Cell type and time point are not known. The sample consisted of PBMCs or a T cell subset sorted from them (not recorded which).

For the CDR3, the DNA is TGCAGTGCTAGGTCCCAGCCCTCTACCTATGGCTACACCTTC. Translated, it gives CSARSQPSTYGYTF. This rearrangement joins TRBV20-1 to TRBJ1-2, with D hard to call. The V and J ends lost 3 bases and 4 bases respectively, with 15 bases between them. In germline, CDR1 is DFQATT, CDR2 SNEGSKA (reference sequence). The length of the CDR3 is 14 residues.